This T cell receptor (beta chain) was sequenced in a study of cytomegalovirus exposure and HLA in healthy donors. The trim removed 4 bases at V and 6 bases at J, leaving 11 bases unmatched. The CDR3 extends over 16 amino acids. Germline V gene sequence: CDR1 SGHVS, CDR2 FNYEAQ. Produced via immunoSEQ multiplex PCR; TCRdb's table is partial and in-frame only. The table has about 150,000 clones, roughly 90% seen once. Remarks on this clone: What it binds is not known.

Study-wide findings and caveats: The classifier, whose performance was assessed in both the original and validation cohorts, reportedly diagnosed cytomegalovirus status with high specificity and sensitivity.

J is TRBJ2-3 and V is TRBV7-6, with 9 bases aligning to TRBD2. This sequence was found in a man younger than 35 in good health and CMV-seronegative. Sequenced: PBMCs. CDR3 DNA: TGTGCCAGCAGCTGGGGGACTAGCCCTTCGAGTGATACGCAGTATTTT. It is translated as CASSWGTSPSSDTQYF.